These 17 T cell receptor beta chains came from one sample sequenced in a study of blood T cells in healthy people across ages. Then a second PCR, running roughly 6 to 11 cycles, was carried out with a sample-barcoded 5' primer and a J-beta primer mix. TCRdb recomputed calls from the 5' RACE reads with MiXCR, one row per CDR3 protein. In the table there are under 1 million distinct CDR3 sequences, 44% of which are singletons. Sequences were obtained from blood. The receptors were sampled from a man aged 55 to 70 in good health.

The sample holds a few counts of this clonotype. The chain is built from TRBV2 and TRBJ2-5, with a possible D match to TRBD1 (6 bases). The V and J ends lost 2 bases and 3 bases respectively, with 13 bases between them. Germline-derived CDR1 and CDR2 are SNHLY and FYNNEI. This CDR3 is built from 15 residues. CDR3 sequence: CASSEPQGSKETQYF. CDR3 nucleotide sequence: TGTGCCAGCAGTGAACCCCAGGGGTCGAAAGAGACCCAGTACTTC.

The chain uses TRBV27 and TRBJ1-2; TRBD1 agrees at 7 bases. V trimming: 3 bases; J trimming: 5 bases; junction bases outside the gene matches: 15. CDR1 is MNHEY, CDR2 SMNVEV, per germline (reference sequence). This CDR3 comprises 17 residues. The CDR3 nucleotides are TGTGCCAGCAGTTTCTCTCGGGACAGCCCCAACGTTTATGGCTACACCTTC. It codes for CASSFSRDSPNVYGYTF.

The CDR3 DNA reads TGCAGCGTTGAAAGAGGAACCAAAAACATTCAGTACTTC. It encodes CSVERGTKNIQYF. The chain uses TRBV29-1 and TRBJ2-4; D uncertain. The CDR3 totals 13 residues. V dropped 2 bases and J dropped 2 bases, with 7 bases sitting between them. CDR1 is SQVTM and CDR2 is ANQGSEA in the germline V gene.

The chain uses TRBV24-1 and TRBJ2-5, with TRBD2 as a possible D gene (5 bases). The germline V gene has CDR1 KGHDR and CDR2 SFDVKD. V was cut by 1 base and J by 11 bases, with 7 bases left in between. This CDR3 region has 11 residues. DNA of the CDR3: TGTGCCACCAGTGATTTATGGGAGCAGTACTTC. This encodes CATSDLWEQYF.

In this sample, this clonotype turned up a few times. V is TRBV9 and J is TRBJ2-7, with no clear D. The J call may be in error: the DNA end matches TRBJ2-5 better. The germline CDR1 and CDR2 sequences are SGDLS and YYNGEE. This CDR3 comprises 14 residues. CDR3 nucleotides: TGTGCCAGCAGCGTCGAAGTTATCCCAGAGACCCAGTACTTC. It codes for CASSVEVIPETQYF.

This clonotype was picked up a small number of times. The V gene is TRBV2, the J gene TRBJ2-6; D is unresolved. The CDR3 spans 15 residues. The V gene's germline CDR1 is SNHLY and CDR2 FYNNEI. The V end lost 5 bases, the J end lost 0 bases, and 8 bases lay between the germline ends. CDR3 region: CASSTTRSGANVLTF. As DNA, the CDR3 is TGTGCCAGCAGTACCACTCGCTCTGGGGCCAACGTCCTGACTTTC. The full variable domain, with the rest looked up from reference TRBV2 and TRBJ2-6, is EPEVTQTPSHQVTQMGQEVILRCVPISNHLYFYWYRQILGQKVEFLVSFYNNEISEKSEIFDDQFSVERPDGSNFTLKIRSTKLEDSAMYFCASSTTRSGANVLTFGAGSRLTVL.

The chain recombines TRBV18 with TRBJ2-5, with D hard to call. Germline-derived CDR1 and CDR2 are KGHSH and LQKENI. CDR3 length equals 14 residues. V was pared by 0 bases and J by 3 bases, with 8 bases between. CDR3 residues: CASSPPNSEETQYF. The CDR3 nucleotides read TGTGCCAGCTCACCACCGAACAGTGAAGAGACCCAGTACTTC.

This clonotype has only a few counts. V and J are TRBV9 and TRBJ2-1; D is unresolved. The CDR3 contains 16 residues. Germline CDR1 and CDR2: SGDLS and YYNGEE. Between the trimmed V and J ends, which lost 0 bases and 0 bases, there was a span of 10 bases. In DNA, the CDR3 is TGTGCCAGCAGCGTAGGGGTCGGAAGCTCCTACAATGAGCAGTTCTTC. It codes for CASSVGVGSSYNEQFF.

The chain uses TRBV6-6 and TRBJ1-4; no clear D. The CDR3 is 14 residues long. V was clipped by 5 bases and J by 5 bases, with 12 bases between them. CDR1 MNHNY and CDR2 SVGAGI come from the germline V gene (reference sequence). The DNA of the CDR3 is TGTGCCAGCAGTCGGCAAGGCGAAAATGAAAAACTGTTTTTT. Its protein is CASSRQGENEKLFF.

V gene TRBV28 combines with J gene TRBJ2-4; possibly TRBD1 for D (7 bases). V lost 5 bases and J 15 bases, leaving 17 bases between the germline ends. CDR3 length: 12 amino acids. CDR1 is MDHEN and CDR2 is SYDVKM in the germline V gene. CDR3 nucleotides: TGTGCCAGCAGTCCGCAGACAGGGCGGGGGTACTTC. Protein sequence: CASSPQTGRGYF.

This clonotype was found a few times. DNA of the CDR3: TGTGCCAGCAGCTCGGTACAGGGCAGGACTAATGAAAAACTGTTTTTT. This translates into CASSSVQGRTNEKLFF. V gene TRBV7-6 combines with J gene TRBJ1-4, with a possible D match to TRBD1 (6 bases). The CDR3 contains 16 residues. Trimming shortened V by 4 bases and J by 2 bases, and 14 bases separated the two germline ends. From germline, CDR1 is SGHVS and CDR2 FNYEAQ.

This clonotype occurred a few times. V is TRBV29-1 and J is TRBJ1-2, with D unresolved. Trimming stripped 1 base from V and 7 bases from J, with 4 bases between. CDR1 is SQVTM, CDR2 ANQGSEA, per germline. The CDR3 is 10 residues long. CDR3: CSVEGAGYTF. In DNA, the CDR3 is TGCAGCGTTGAAGGTGCTGGCTACACCTTC.

With respect to this clonotype: This may arise from a read error, as a much more abundant clone is one base away. This chain connects TRBV11-2 to TRBJ2-1, with D perhaps TRBD2 (6 bases). V was shortened by 5 bases and J by 13 bases, with 18 bases between the two germline ends. This CDR3 has 13 residues. Germline V gene data show CDR1 as SGHAT and CDR2 as FQNNGV. The DNA of the CDR3 is TGTGCCAGCAGCCTGAAGGGAGGACTACCTCAGTTCTTC. It specifies CASSLKGGLPQFF.

The table lists this clonotype with a few counts. This may be a read error, as it is one base from a much larger clone. The chain recombines TRBV7-3 with TRBJ2-5; D might be TRBD2 (5 bases). The V gene's germline CDR1 is SGHTA and CDR2 FQGTGA. The CDR3 loop spans 15 amino acids. V dropped 0 bases and J dropped 4 bases, with 12 bases sitting between them. The CDR3 is CASSLTANGVETQYF. CDR3 nucleotide sequence: TGTGCCAGCAGCTTAACGGCAAACGGGGTAGAGACCCAGTACTTC.

Many counts were recorded for this clonotype. The chain employs TRBV24-1 and TRBJ2-5, with 8 bases fitting TRBD1. The J segment lost 5 bases and the V segment lost 6 bases, leaving 10 bases of the junction unmatched. CDR1 and CDR2 (germline): KGHDR, SFDVKD. CDR3 length: 15 residues. CDR3 coding DNA: TGTGCCACCAGTTCGATGGGGACAGGAAGCGAGACCCAGTACTTC. Its protein product is CATSSMGTGSETQYF.

A single count supports this clonotype. The chain has TRBV5-1 and TRBJ2-1, with a possible D match to TRBD1 (7 bases). This CDR3 comprises 16 residues. V lost 3 bases to trimming and J lost 8 bases, with 21 bases between them. The germline V gene encodes CDR1 SGHRS and CDR2 YFSETQ. CDR3 in amino acids: CASSWGDRGSSDEQFF. Written as DNA, the CDR3 is TGCGCCAGCAGCTGGGGGGACAGAGGCTCGTCAGATGAGCAGTTCTTC.

About this clonotype: One junction end disagrees with the germline gene, perhaps due to a read error. The rearrangement links TRBV14 to TRBJ2-4, with D perhaps matching TRBD2 (5 bases). Germline values: CDR1 SGHDN, CDR2 FVKESK. CDR3 size: 12 residues. In DNA form, the CDR3 reads TGTGCCAACAGCCAGCACGGGGACATTCAGTACTTC. Translation: CANSQHGDIQYF.